This T cell receptor (beta chain) derives from a study of blood T cell repertoires in COVID-19. Study-level background: Some COVID-19 samples were acute and others convalescent; all came from the United States, Italy and Spain.

CDR1 and CDR2 from the germline V gene are SGHTA and FQGNSA. V was pared by 1 base and J by 5 bases, with 8 bases between. The CDR3 extends over 13 amino acids. The table came from immunoSEQ multiplex PCR; TCRdb's copy has only in-frame clones and leaves some out. The sample has roughly 320,000 clones, over 90% seen once. The clonotype was recovered from a woman in her twenties or thirties who had been exposed to COVID-19. V is TRBV7-2 and J is TRBJ1-1; D ambiguous. Sequences were obtained from PBMCs or T cells enriched from blood (not recorded which). CDR3 in amino acids: CASSLGPKTEAFF. CDR3 sequence (DNA): TGTGCCAGCAGCTTAGGTCCCAAAACTGAAGCTTTCTTT.